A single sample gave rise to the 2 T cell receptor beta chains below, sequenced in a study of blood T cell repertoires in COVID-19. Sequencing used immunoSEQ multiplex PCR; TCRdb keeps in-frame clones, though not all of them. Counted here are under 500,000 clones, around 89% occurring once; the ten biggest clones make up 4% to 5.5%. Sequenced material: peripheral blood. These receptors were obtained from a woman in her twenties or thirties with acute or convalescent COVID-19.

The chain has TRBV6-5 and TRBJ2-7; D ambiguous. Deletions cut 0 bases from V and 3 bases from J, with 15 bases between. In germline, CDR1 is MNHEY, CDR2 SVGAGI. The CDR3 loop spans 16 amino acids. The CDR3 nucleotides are TGTGCCAGCAGTTACTCGAATCGGGTAAACCTCTACGAGCAGTACTTC. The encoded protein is CASSYSNRVNLYEQYF.

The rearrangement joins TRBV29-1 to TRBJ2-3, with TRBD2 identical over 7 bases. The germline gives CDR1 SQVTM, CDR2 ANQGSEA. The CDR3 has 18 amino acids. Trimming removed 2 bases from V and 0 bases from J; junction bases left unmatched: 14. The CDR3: CSVESYPGSGDSTDTQYF. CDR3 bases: TGCAGCGTTGAAAGCTATCCGGGCAGCGGGGACAGCACAGATACGCAGTATTTT.